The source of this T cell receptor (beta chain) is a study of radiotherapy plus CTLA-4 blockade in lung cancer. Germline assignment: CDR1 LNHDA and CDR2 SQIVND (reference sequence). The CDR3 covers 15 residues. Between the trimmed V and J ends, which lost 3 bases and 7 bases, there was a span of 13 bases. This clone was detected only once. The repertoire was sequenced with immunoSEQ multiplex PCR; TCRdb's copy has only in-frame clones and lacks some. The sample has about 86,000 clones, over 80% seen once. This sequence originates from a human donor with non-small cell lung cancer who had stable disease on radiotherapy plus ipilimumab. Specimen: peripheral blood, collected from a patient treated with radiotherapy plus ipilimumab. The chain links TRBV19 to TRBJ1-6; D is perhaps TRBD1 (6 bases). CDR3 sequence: CASSIDPGTNSPLHF. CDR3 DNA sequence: TGTGCCAGTAGTATTGACCCAGGGACAAATTCACCCCTCCACTTT.